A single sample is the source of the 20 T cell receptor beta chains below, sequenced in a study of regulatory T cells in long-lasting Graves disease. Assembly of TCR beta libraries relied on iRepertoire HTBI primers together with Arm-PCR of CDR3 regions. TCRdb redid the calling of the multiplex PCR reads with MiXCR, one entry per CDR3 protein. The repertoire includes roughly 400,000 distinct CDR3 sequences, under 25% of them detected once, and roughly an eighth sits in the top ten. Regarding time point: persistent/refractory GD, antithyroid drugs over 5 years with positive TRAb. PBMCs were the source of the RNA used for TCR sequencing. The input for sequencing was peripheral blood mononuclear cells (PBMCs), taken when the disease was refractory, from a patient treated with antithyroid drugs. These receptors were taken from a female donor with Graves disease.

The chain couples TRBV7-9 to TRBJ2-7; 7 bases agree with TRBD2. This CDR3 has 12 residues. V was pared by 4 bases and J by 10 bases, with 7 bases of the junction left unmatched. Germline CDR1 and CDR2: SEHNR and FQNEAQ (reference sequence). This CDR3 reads CASSSAGEGQYF. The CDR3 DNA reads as TGTGCCAGCAGCTCCGCGGGGGAGGGTCAGTACTTC.

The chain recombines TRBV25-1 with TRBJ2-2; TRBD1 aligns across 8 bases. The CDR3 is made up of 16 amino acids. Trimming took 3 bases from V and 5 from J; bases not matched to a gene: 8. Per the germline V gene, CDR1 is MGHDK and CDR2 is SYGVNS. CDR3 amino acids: CASSEPQGVGTGELFF. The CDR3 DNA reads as TGTGCCAGCAGTGAGCCACAGGGGGTCGGAACCGGGGAGCTGTTTTTT. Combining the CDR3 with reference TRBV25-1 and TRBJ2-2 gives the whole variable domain EADIYQTPRYLVIGTGKKITLECSQTMGHDKMYWYQQDPGMELHLIHYSYGVNSTEKGDLSSESTVSRIRTEHFPLTLESARPSHTSQYLCASSEPQGVGTGELFFGEGSRLTVL.

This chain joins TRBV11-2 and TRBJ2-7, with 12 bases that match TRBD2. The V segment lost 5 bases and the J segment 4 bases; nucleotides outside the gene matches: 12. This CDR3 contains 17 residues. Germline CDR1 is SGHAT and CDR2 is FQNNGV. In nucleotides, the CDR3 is TGTGCCAGCAGCCAGAGGACTGGACTAGCGGGGAGGTACGAGCAGTACTTC. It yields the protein CASSQRTGLAGRYEQYF.

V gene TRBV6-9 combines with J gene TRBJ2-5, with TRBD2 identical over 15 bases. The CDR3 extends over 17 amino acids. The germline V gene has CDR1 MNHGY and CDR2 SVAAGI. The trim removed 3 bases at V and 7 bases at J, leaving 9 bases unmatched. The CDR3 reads CASSYGRTSGRAGTQYF. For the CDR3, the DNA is TGTGCCAGCAGTTACGGCCGGACTAGCGGGAGGGCCGGGACCCAGTACTTC.

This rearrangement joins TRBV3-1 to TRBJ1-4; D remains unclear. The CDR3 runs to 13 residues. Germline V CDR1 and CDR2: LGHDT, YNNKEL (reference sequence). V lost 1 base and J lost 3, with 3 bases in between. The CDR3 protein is CASSQVPNEKLFF. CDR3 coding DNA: TGTGCCAGCAGCCAAGTACCTAATGAAAAACTGTTTTTT.

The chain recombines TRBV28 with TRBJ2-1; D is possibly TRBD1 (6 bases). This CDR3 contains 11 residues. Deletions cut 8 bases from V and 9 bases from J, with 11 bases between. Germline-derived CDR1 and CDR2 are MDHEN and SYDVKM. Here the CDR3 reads CASAWGLEQFF. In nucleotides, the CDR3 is TGTGCCAGCGCTTGGGGGCTTGAGCAGTTCTTC.

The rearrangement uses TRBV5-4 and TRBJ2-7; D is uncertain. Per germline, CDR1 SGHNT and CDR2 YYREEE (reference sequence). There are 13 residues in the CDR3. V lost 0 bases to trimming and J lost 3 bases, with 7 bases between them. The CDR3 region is CASSLETNYEQYF. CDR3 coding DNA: TGTGCCAGCAGCTTGGAGACAAACTACGAGCAGTACTTC.

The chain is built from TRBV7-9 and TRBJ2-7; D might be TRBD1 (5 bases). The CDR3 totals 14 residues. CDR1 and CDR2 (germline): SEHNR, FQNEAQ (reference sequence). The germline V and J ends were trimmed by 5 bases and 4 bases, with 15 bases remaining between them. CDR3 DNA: TGTGCCAGCAGCCCCCGCACCAGGGAATACGAGCAGTACTTC. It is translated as CASSPRTREYEQYF.

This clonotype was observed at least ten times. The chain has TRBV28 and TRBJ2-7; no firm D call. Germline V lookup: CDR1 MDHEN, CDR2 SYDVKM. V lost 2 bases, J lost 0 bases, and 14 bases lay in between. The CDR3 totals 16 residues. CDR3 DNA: TGTGCCAGCAGTTTACCCCCGACGGCAGCCTCCTACGAGCAGTACTTC. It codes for CASSLPPTAASYEQYF.

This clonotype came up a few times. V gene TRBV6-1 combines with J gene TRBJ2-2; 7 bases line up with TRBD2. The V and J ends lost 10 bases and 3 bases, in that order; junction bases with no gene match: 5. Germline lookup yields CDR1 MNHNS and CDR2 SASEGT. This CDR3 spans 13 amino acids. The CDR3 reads CATGGTHTGELFF. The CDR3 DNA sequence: TGTGCCACCGGGGGGACGCACACCGGGGAGCTGTTTTTT.

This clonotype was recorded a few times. The CDR3 bases are TGTGCCAGCAGCCCCTATAGCACAGATACGCAGTATTTT. This gives the protein CASSPYSTDTQYF. This chain connects TRBV11-2 to TRBJ2-3, with no clear D. The CDR3 runs to 13 residues. Trimming removed 5 bases at V and 0 bases at J, with 6 bases between. Germline CDR1 and CDR2: SGHAT and FQNNGV. Variable domain in full (rest from reference TRBV11-2 and TRBJ2-3): EAGVAQSPRYKIIEKRQSVAFWCNPISGHATLYWYQQILGQGPKLLIQFQNNGVVDDSQLPKDRFSAERLKGVDSTLKIQPAKLEDSAVYLCASSPYSTDTQYFGPGTRLTVL.

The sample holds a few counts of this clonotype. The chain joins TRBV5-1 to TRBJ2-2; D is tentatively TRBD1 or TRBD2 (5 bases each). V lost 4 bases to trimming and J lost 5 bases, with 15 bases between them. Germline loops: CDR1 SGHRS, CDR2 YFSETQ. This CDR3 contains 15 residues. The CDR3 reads CASSGAQGDTGELFF. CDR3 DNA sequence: TGCGCCAGCAGCGGAGCTCAGGGAGATACCGGGGAGCTGTTTTTT.

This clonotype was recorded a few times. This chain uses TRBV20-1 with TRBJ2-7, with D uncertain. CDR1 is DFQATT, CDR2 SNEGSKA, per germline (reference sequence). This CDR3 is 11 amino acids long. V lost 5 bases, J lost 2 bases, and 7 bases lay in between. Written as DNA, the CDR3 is TGCAGTGCTCCCCAGACCTACGAGCAGTACTTC. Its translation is CSAPQTYEQYF.

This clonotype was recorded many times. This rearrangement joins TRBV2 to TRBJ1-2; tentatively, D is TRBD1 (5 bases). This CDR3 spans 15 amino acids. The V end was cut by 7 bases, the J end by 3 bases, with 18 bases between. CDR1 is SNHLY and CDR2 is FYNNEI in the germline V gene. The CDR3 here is CASNTRGGEYYGYTF. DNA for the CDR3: TGTGCCAGCAATACCCGCGGGGGAGAGTACTATGGCTACACCTTC.

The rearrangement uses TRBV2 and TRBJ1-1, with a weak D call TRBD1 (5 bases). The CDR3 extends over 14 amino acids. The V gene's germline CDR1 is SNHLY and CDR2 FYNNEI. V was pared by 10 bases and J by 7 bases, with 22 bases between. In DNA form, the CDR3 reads TGTGCCACTCTAAGGGTCAATGGGGGAAATGAAGCTTTCTTT. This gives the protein CATLRVNGGNEAFF.

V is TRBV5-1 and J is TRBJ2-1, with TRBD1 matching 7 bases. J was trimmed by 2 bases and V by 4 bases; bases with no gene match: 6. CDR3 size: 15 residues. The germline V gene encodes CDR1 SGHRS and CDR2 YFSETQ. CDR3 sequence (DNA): TGCGCCAGCAGCCCCAGGACAGGAACCTACAATGAGCAGTTCTTC. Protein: CASSPRTGTYNEQFF. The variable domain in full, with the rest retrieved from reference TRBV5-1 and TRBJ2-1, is KAGVTQTPRYLIKTRGQQVTLSCSPISGHRSVSWYQQTPGQGLQFLFEYFSETQRNKGNFPGRFSGRQFSNSRSEMNVSTLELGDSALYLCASSPRTGTYNEQFFGPGTRLTVL.

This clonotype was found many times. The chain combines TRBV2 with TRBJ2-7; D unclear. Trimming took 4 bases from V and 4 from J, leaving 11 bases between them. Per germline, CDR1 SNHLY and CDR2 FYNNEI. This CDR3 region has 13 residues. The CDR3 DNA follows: TGTGCCAGCAGTGTATACCGAGAATACGAGCAGTACTTC. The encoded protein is CASSVYREYEQYF.

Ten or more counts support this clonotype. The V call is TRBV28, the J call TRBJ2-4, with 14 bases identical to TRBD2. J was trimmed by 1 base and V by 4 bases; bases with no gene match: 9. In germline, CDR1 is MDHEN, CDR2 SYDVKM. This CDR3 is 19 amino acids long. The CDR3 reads CASSSLSGTSGSAKNIQYF. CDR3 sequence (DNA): TGTGCCAGCAGTTCACTCTCCGGGACTAGCGGGAGTGCCAAAAACATTCAGTACTTC.

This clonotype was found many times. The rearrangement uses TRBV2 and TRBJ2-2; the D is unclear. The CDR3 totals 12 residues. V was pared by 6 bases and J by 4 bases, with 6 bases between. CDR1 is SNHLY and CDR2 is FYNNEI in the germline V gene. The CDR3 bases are TGTGCCAGCAGGCTAGGCACCGGGGAGCTGTTTTTT. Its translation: CASRLGTGELFF.

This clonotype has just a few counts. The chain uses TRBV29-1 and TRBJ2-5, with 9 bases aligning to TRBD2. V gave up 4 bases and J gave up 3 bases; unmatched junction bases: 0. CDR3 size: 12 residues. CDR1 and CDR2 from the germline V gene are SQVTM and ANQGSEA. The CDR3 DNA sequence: TGCAGCGTTGCTAGCGGGGAAGAGACCCAGTACTTC. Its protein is CSVASGEETQYF.